This TCR beta chain is drawn from a study of blood T cell repertoires in COVID-19. Study at large: COVID-19 samples collected from the United States, Italy and Spain covered acute and convalescent phases. Nucleic acid was either cDNA or gDNA, and it came from T cells, B-cell-depleted T cells, or PBMCs.

V was clipped by 3 bases and J by 4 bases; unmatched bases: 9. The CDR3 has 16 amino acids. The germline CDR1 and CDR2 sequences are LNHDA and SQIVND (reference sequence). Authors' methods: Amplified reference gene primers provided the basis for estimating nucleated cell counts. The assay was immunoSEQ multiplex PCR, and TCRdb's table has in-frame clones only and misses some. That table supplies the V and J calls and clone size; D and trimming were determined from the DNA. This table holds about 140,000 clones, around 90% found once. The clonotype comes from a woman aged 60 to 75 with acute or convalescent COVID-19. The rearrangement links TRBV19 to TRBJ2-1; 7 positions match TRBD2. Source material: peripheral blood. CDR3 nucleotides: TGTGCCAGTAGTATCCCGGGGAGGGTCCCTTACAATGAGCAGTTCTTC. Its protein product is CASSIPGRVPYNEQFF.